Listed here are 15 T cell receptor beta chains from one sample, sequenced in a study of T cell repertoires in ileal Crohn's disease. The time point denotes: neoterminal ileum biopsy at postoperative endoscopy, about 6 months after surgery. Data came from immunoSEQ multiplex PCR; TCRdb stores just in-frame clones and leaves some out. Among over 10,000 clones listed, roughly 78% were seen once. Sequences were obtained from ileal tissue. Receptors originate from an adult with Crohn's disease.

This chain uses TRBV4-1 with TRBJ2-3; 14 nucleotides match TRBD2. This CDR3 has 19 residues. From germline, CDR1 is MGHRA and CDR2 YSYEKL. V dropped 2 bases and J dropped 4; count of bases not matched to a gene: 11. Here the CDR3 DNA reads TGCGCCAGCAGCCAATCCCACTCGCCGGGACTAGCGGGGGCAGATACGCAGTATTTT. It specifies CASSQSHSPGLAGADTQYF.

The V gene is TRBV29-1, the J gene TRBJ2-4; weak D call: TRBD1 (6 bases). Trimming removed 7 bases at V and 0 bases at J, with 10 bases between. CDR3 size: 13 residues. From germline, CDR1 is SQVTM and CDR2 ANQGSEA. CDR3 nucleotide sequence: TGCAGCGGGAGGACAGCAGCCAAAAACATTCAGTACTTC. Its protein product is CSGRTAAKNIQYF.

In its sample, this clone was seen once. This chain connects TRBV9 to TRBJ2-7, with 11 bases lining up with TRBD1. The germline V gene encodes CDR1 SGDLS and CDR2 YYNGEE. The CDR3 runs to 15 residues. V lost 3 bases, J lost 7 bases, and 9 bases stayed unmatched. The CDR3 DNA sequence: TGTGCCAGCAGCGCCCGAGGACAGGGGGCGGGAGAGCAGTACTTC. Amino acids: CASSARGQGAGEQYF.

This clone was detected only once. The rearrangement joins TRBV5-1 to TRBJ2-1; 9 positions agree with TRBD1. CDR1 SGHRS and CDR2 YFSETQ come from the germline V gene. Trimming cost V 5 bases and J 0 bases; bases outside gene matches: 3. This CDR3 spans 15 amino acids. This chain's CDR3 is CASRGTGSSYNEQFF. The CDR3 region has the DNA TGCGCCAGCAGGGGGACAGGGAGCTCCTACAATGAGCAGTTCTTC.

This clone was observed a handful of times. This sequence joins TRBV5-4 and TRBJ2-7; 9 positions agree with TRBD1. The CDR3 extends over 15 amino acids. J gave up 6 bases and V 2 bases, and 9 bases lay outside the gene matches. Germline V lookup: CDR1 SGHNT, CDR2 YYREEE (reference sequence). CDR3 loop: CASSFSGTGLIEQYF. The CDR3 DNA follows: TGTGCCAGCAGCTTTTCAGGGACAGGGTTAATCGAGCAGTACTTC. The full variable domain, rest sourced from reference TRBV5-4 and TRBJ2-7, is ETGVTQSPTHLIKTRGQQVTLRCSSQSGHNTVSWYQQALGQGPQFIFQYYREEENGRGNFPPRFSGLQFPNYSSELNVNALELDDSALYLCASSFSGTGLIEQYFGPGTRLTVT.

This clone was found once. V and J are TRBV6-1 and TRBJ1-2; 7 bases are shared with TRBD1. Germline CDR1 and CDR2: MNHNS and SASEGT. The CDR3 sequence is 15 residues long. Losses at the gene ends were 2 bases for V and 3 bases for J; bases not matched to a gene: 6. CDR3 sequence: CASSEPEGAYYGYTF. The DNA for the CDR3 is TGTGCCAGCAGTGAACCCGAGGGGGCCTACTATGGCTACACCTTC.

The V and J genes are TRBV5-4 and TRBJ2-3; weak D call: TRBD2 (6 bases). V lost 0 bases to trimming and J lost 5 bases, with 7 bases between them. Germline CDR1 is SGHNT and CDR2 is YYREEE (reference sequence). This CDR3 has 13 amino acids. The CDR3 region is CASSLAGGDTQYF. The CDR3 region has the DNA TGTGCCAGCAGCTTGGCCGGGGGAGATACGCAGTATTTT.

This chain joins TRBV5-4 and TRBJ2-3; 10 bases fit TRBD1. Germline CDR1 and CDR2: SGHNT and YYREEE (reference sequence). J was trimmed by 5 bases and V by 4 bases; bases with no gene match: 4. The CDR3 sequence is 14 residues long. The CDR3 DNA reads TGTGCCAGCAGCCTGACAGGGGGCAGAGATACGCAGTATTTT. Encoded protein: CASSLTGGRDTQYF.

The CDR3 DNA reads TGTGCCAGCAGTGATGGGACAGGGGACTCCTATGGCTACACCTTC. Amino acid sequence: CASSDGTGDSYGYTF. The gene calls are TRBV25-1 and TRBJ1-2; 10 bases are a match to TRBD1. Germline V gene lookup returns CDR1 MGHDK and CDR2 SYGVNS. The CDR3 contains 15 residues. The V segment lost 3 bases and the J segment 4 bases; nucleotides outside the gene matches: 5.

In this sample, this clone is medium-sized. The chain is built from TRBV9 and TRBJ2-7, with TRBD1 as a possible D gene (7 bases). CDR3 length equals 15 residues. From germline, CDR1 is SGDLS and CDR2 YYNGEE. Trimming took off 2 bases at V and 2 bases at J, with 14 bases between the two ends. CDR3 coding DNA: TGTGCCAGCAGCGTCACTGGAGGGGGCACCTACGAGCAGTACTTC. As protein: CASSVTGGGTYEQYF. Filled out from reference TRBV9 and TRBJ2-7, the complete variable domain reads DSGVTQTPKHLITATGQRVTLRCSPRSGDLSVYWYQQSLDQGLQFLIQYYNGEERAKGNILERFSAQQFPDLHSELNLSSLELGDSALYFCASSVTGGGTYEQYFGPGTRLTVT.

The chain couples TRBV7-2 to TRBJ1-6, with D possibly TRBD1 on 5 matching bases. In germline, CDR1 is SGHTA, CDR2 FQGNSA. The CDR3 has 16 amino acids. The V gene lost 2 bases and the J gene lost 5 bases, with 13 bases spanning the gap. The CDR3 sequence is CASSLQGTSNNSPLHF. Written as DNA, the CDR3 is TGTGCCAGCAGCTTACAGGGTACATCGAATAATTCACCCCTCCACTTT.

The chain links TRBV5-6 to TRBJ1-4; possibly TRBD1 for D (6 bases). The CDR3 runs to 16 residues. Trimming removed 3 bases at V and 5 bases at J, with 17 bases between. Looked up from germline, CDR1 is SGHDT and CDR2 is YYEEEE. CDR3 nucleotide sequence: TGTGCCAGCAGCTCGATAACACAGGGTCCCAATGAAAAACTGTTTTTT. Translation: CASSSITQGPNEKLFF.

This clone counts as medium-sized. This chain links TRBV5-1 with TRBJ2-1, with D tentatively TRBD2 (5 bases). CDR3 length: 12 residues. The V end was cut by 5 bases, the J end by 9 bases, with 12 bases between. Germline CDR1 SGHRS, CDR2 YFSETQ. The CDR3 region is CASSPPAGEQFF. The CDR3 nucleotides read TGCGCCAGCAGTCCCCCGGCGGGTGAGCAGTTCTTC.

The chain carries TRBV10-3 and TRBJ2-1, with no clear D. V was cut by 4 bases and J by 8 bases, with 9 bases left in between. This CDR3 has 12 amino acids. The germline CDR1 and CDR2 sequences are ENHRY and SYGVKD. The CDR3 loop reads CAISAGADEQFF. CDR3 DNA: TGTGCCATCAGTGCCGGAGCCGATGAGCAGTTCTTC.

This rearrangement joins TRBV5-1 to TRBJ2-3; 7 nucleotides line up with TRBD1. Germline V lookup: CDR1 SGHRS, CDR2 YFSETQ. V trimming: 4 bases; J trimming: 1 base; junction bases outside the gene matches: 3. This CDR3 contains 14 residues. The CDR3 loop is CASSPGQGTDTQYF. CDR3 DNA: TGCGCCAGCAGCCCAGGACAGGGCACAGATACGCAGTATTTT.